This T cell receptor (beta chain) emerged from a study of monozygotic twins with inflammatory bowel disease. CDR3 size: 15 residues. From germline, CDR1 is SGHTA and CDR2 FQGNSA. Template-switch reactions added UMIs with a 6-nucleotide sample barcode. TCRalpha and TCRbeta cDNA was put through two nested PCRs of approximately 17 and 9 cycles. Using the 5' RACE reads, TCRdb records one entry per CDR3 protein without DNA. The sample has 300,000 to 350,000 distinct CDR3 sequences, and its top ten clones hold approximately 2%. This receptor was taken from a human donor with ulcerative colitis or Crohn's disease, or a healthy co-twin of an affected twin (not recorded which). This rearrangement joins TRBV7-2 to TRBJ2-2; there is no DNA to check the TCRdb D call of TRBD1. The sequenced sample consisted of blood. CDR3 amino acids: CASSAQGSNTGELFF.